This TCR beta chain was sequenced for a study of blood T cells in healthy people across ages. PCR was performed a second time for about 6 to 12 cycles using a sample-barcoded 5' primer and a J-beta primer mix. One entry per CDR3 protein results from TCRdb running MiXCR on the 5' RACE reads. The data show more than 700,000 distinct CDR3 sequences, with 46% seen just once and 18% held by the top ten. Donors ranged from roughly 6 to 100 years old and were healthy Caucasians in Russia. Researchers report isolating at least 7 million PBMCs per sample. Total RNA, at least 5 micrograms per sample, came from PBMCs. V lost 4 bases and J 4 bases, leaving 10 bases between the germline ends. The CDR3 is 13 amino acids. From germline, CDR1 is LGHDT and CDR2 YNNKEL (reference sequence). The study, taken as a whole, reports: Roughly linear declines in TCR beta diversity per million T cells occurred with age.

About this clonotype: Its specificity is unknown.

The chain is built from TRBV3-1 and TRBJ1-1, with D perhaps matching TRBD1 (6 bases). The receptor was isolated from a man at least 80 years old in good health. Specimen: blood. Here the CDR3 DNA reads TGTGCCAGCAGCCCCCGACAGGTCACTGAAGCTTTCTTT. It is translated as CASSPRQVTEAFF.